This T cell receptor (beta chain) was sequenced during a study of blood T cell repertoires in COVID-19. Generated by immunoSEQ multiplex PCR, the TCRdb table keeps only in-frame clones and is missing some. The profile shows approximately 75,000 clones, approximately 82% of them singletons. With 3 bases clipped from V and 6 bases from J, the junction kept 5 bases outside the gene matches. The germline V gene has CDR1 LNHDA and CDR2 SQIVND (reference sequence). The CDR3 extends over 15 amino acids. The clonotype was recovered from a woman older than 75 with acute or convalescent COVID-19. This rearrangement joins TRBV19 to TRBJ2-2; 9 bases line up with TRBD1. Specimen: peripheral blood. The CDR3, as DNA: TGTGCCAGTAGTATCCGAGGACAGGGGTCCGGGGAGCTGTTTTTT. Translation gives CASSIRGQGSGELFF.